The 14 T cell receptor beta chains listed next were all sequenced from one sample in a study of CD8 T cells in ankylosing spondylitis. The study's findings and limits: Seemingly distinctive of ankylosing spondylitis blood was a TCR beta motif formed by eight highly homologous variants.

TCRdb re-called the 5' RACE reads with MiXCR, one entry per CDR3 protein. The repertoire has some 240,000 distinct CDR3 sequences, about 7.3% of them found once; the top ten carry approximately 15%. Their recognized antigens are unknown. The specimen was blood, either unsorted or a sorted T cell fraction (not recorded which). The receptors derive from a male donor with ankylosing spondylitis.

At least ten counts were recorded for this clonotype. The chain employs TRBV12-3 or TRBV12-4 and TRBJ2-3; D may be TRBD2 (5 bases). CDR3 length: 16 amino acids. Trimming took off 4 bases at V and 0 bases at J, with 14 bases between the two ends. CDR3 bases: TGTGCCAGCAGTTCCACTCCTGGCGGGAGCACAGATACGCAGTATTTT. It translates to CASSSTPGGSTDTQYF.

At least ten counts were recorded for this clonotype. V usage is TRBV27 and J usage is TRBJ2-7, with a tentative D call TRBD2 (5 bases). The germline V and J ends were trimmed by 8 bases and 2 bases, with 13 bases remaining between them. This CDR3 is 13 amino acids long. Per the germline V gene, CDR1 is MNHEY and CDR2 is SMNVEV (reference sequence). CDR3 coding DNA: TGTGCCAGCGGGCAAAGCGGTGCCTACGAGCAGTACTTC. This sequence encodes CASGQSGAYEQYF.

This clonotype was detected a few times. This chain connects TRBV4-1 to TRBJ1-4; D is perhaps TRBD1 (5 bases). CDR3 length: 15 residues. Trimming removed 0 bases at V and 6 bases at J, with 11 bases between. Per germline, CDR1 MGHRA and CDR2 YSYEKL. As DNA, the CDR3 is TGCGCCAGCAGCCAAGATCGCCAGGGTGATGAAAAACTGTTTTTT. This translates into CASSQDRQGDEKLFF.

In its sample, this clonotype was seen many times. The chain combines TRBV2 with TRBJ1-1; D remains unclear. The CDR3 runs to 14 residues. With 3 bases removed from V and 1 base from J, the gap between germline ends came to 9 bases. Germline-derived CDR1 and CDR2 are SNHLY and FYNNEI. The CDR3 region is CASSEPPRNTEAFF. CDR3 DNA: TGTGCCAGCAGTGAGCCCCCAAGGAACACTGAAGCTTTCTTT.

This clonotype was found many times. The chain combines TRBV18 with TRBJ1-1, with D uncertain. Trimming removed 0 bases at V and 1 base at J, with 6 bases between. The CDR3 runs 14 residues. Germline V gene sequence: CDR1 KGHSH, CDR2 LQKENI. The CDR3 here is CASSPPRENTEAFF. The CDR3 nucleotides are TGTGCCAGCTCACCACCGCGGGAGAACACTGAAGCTTTCTTT.

The rearrangement joins TRBV7-2 to TRBJ2-1, with 7 bases fitting TRBD2. The germline CDR1 and CDR2 sequences are SGHTA and FQGNSA. V lost 5 bases and J lost 9; bases outside the gene matches: 10. This CDR3 has 14 amino acids. CDR3 DNA: TGTGCCAGCAGCACCGGGGGGAGATCCCCTGAGCAGTTCTTC. Translation gives CASSTGGRSPEQFF.

This clonotype was counted ten times or more. The chain uses TRBV4-2 and TRBJ1-5; tentative D call: TRBD1 (6 bases). This CDR3 is built from 15 residues. V lost 0 bases and J 5 bases, leaving 11 bases between the germline ends. Germline V gives CDR1 LGHNA, CDR2 YNFKEQ. The CDR3: CASSQEQGAYQPQHF. DNA for the CDR3: TGTGCCAGCAGCCAAGAACAGGGCGCTTATCAGCCCCAGCATTTT.

This clonotype was counted at least ten times. The chain has TRBV10-3 and TRBJ1-1; 7 bases map to TRBD1. The CDR3 length is 13 residues. With V trimmed by 3 bases and J by 6 bases, 4 bases remained unmatched. Germline V gene lookup returns CDR1 ENHRY and CDR2 SYGVKD. This CDR3 is CAISDTGVSEAFF. The CDR3 DNA is TGTGCCATCAGTGATACAGGGGTGTCTGAAGCTTTCTTT.

Ten or more counts support this clonotype. V is TRBV25-1 and J is TRBJ2-2; TRBD2 aligns across 16 bases. Trimming took 7 bases from V and 6 from J; bases not matched to a gene: 8. This CDR3 has 17 residues. The germline CDR1 and CDR2 sequences are MGHDK and SYGVNS. DNA of the CDR3: TGTGCCAGCACCCCGGGACTAGCGGGGGGGGCGGCCGGGGAGCTGTTTTTT. Translating gives CASTPGLAGGAAGELFF.

In DNA form, the CDR3 reads TGTGCCAGCACCGAAAGGGGTTCTGAAGCTTTCTTT. Translation: CASTERGSEAFF. The chain links TRBV6-2 or TRBV6-3 to TRBJ1-1; D is possibly TRBD1 (5 bases). The CDR3 runs 12 residues. Germline V lookup: CDR1 MNHEY, CDR2 SVGEGT. The V end lost 7 bases, the J end lost 6 bases, and 12 bases lay between the germline ends.

In the case of this clonotype: Without the conserved terminal phenylalanine or tryptophan, this CDR3 likely stems from a read error. The chain recombines TRBV28 with TRBJ2-1, with TRBD1 identical over 9 bases. Germline CDR1 MDHEN, CDR2 SYDVKM. The CDR3 is 14 residues long. The J segment lost 7 bases and the V segment lost 7 bases, leaving 8 bases of the junction unmatched. The CDR3 spells CASIGQGMWNEQFL. The CDR3 nucleotides are TGTGCCAGCATTGGACAGGGGATGTGGAATGAGCAGTTCTTA.

This clonotype appeared many times. The chain has TRBV7-9 and TRBJ2-7; 8 nucleotides line up with TRBD2. This CDR3 contains 15 residues. Germline CDR1 SEHNR, CDR2 FQNEAQ (reference sequence). J was trimmed by 5 bases and V by 4 bases; bases with no gene match: 10. DNA of the CDR3: TGTGCCAGCAGCTGGGGCGGGGGGAATGAGCACGAGCAGTACTTC. This sequence encodes CASSWGGGNEHEQYF.

This clonotype was seen ten or more times. The gene calls are TRBV4-1 and TRBJ2-1; 7 nucleotides align to TRBD2. The CDR3 sequence is 12 residues long. V shed 1 base, J shed 11 bases, and the junction held 2 bases outside the gene matches. The germline gives CDR1 MGHRA, CDR2 YSYEKL. CDR3 bases: TGCGCCAGCAGCCAAGGGAGCGGGAAGCAGTTCTTC. Translation gives CASSQGSGKQFF.

This clonotype was detected many times. V is TRBV6-6 and J is TRBJ2-5; D remains unclear. The CDR3 runs 11 residues. With 2 bases removed from V and 5 bases from J, the gap between germline ends came to 3 bases. Germline CDR1 and CDR2: MNHNY and SVGAGI (reference sequence). The CDR3 is CASSYMETQYF. In DNA form, the CDR3 reads TGTGCCAGCAGTTACATGGAGACCCAGTACTTC.